The 18 T cell receptor beta chains in this list originate from one sample, sequenced in a study of blood T cell repertoires in COVID-19. The repertoire was sequenced with immunoSEQ multiplex PCR; TCRdb's copy has only in-frame clones and lacks some. Of 250,000 to 350,000 clones in the sample, roughly 88% were seen once. The sequenced material came from peripheral blood. All receptors derive from a young woman with active or convalescent COVID-19.

The chain links TRBV19 to TRBJ1-1; 8 positions agree with TRBD1. V was pared by 3 bases and J by 2 bases, with 11 bases of the junction left unmatched. Germline values: CDR1 LNHDA, CDR2 SQIVND (reference sequence). The CDR3 runs to 17 residues. In DNA form, the CDR3 reads TGTGCCAGTAGTATCCGTCGCTTGGCAGGGGGCAACACTGAAGCTTTCTTT. This translates into CASSIRRLAGGNTEAFF.

This clone turned up a few times. The rearrangement uses TRBV19 and TRBJ1-3; the D is unclear. Trimming shortened V by 3 bases and J by 0 bases, and 6 bases separated the two germline ends. Germline lookup yields CDR1 LNHDA and CDR2 SQIVND (reference sequence). The CDR3 runs to 14 residues. The CDR3 spells CASSIMSSGNTIYF. For the CDR3, the DNA is TGTGCCAGTAGTATCATGAGCTCTGGAAACACCATATATTTT.

CDR3 nucleotide sequence: TGTGCCAGCAGCCGTCGGCTAGCGGGGCGGCAAGAGACCCAGTACTTC. The encoded protein is CASSRRLAGRQETQYF. The chain carries TRBV14 and TRBJ2-5, with TRBD2 matching over 9 bases. Germline assignment: CDR1 SGHDN and CDR2 FVKESK. The V and J ends lost 4 bases and 2 bases, in that order; junction bases with no gene match: 8. The CDR3 has 16 residues.

This clone was recorded once. This CDR3 is CATSDHRQGGTDTQYF. CDR3 DNA sequence: TGTGCCACCAGTGACCACAGACAGGGAGGCACAGATACGCAGTATTTT. The genes are TRBV24-1 and TRBJ2-3; 7 bases align to TRBD1. Germline CDR1 reads KGHDR; CDR2 reads SFDVKD. Trimming at V came to 4 bases and at J to 1 base, leaving 7 bases not matched to a gene. The CDR3 loop spans 16 amino acids.

The chain uses TRBV30 and TRBJ1-2, with D unresolved. The V end lost 0 bases, the J end lost 8 bases, and 16 bases lay between the germline ends. Germline V gene sequence: CDR1 GTSNPN, CDR2 SVGIG (reference sequence). The CDR3 sequence is 14 residues long. As DNA, the CDR3 is TGTGCCTGGAGTGTACGAAGGCCGACCAGGGGCTACACCTTC. Translating gives CAWSVRRPTRGYTF.

The chain carries TRBV14 and TRBJ2-3, with D possibly being TRBD1 (6 bases). Between the trimmed V and J ends, which lost 2 bases and 5 bases, there was a span of 14 bases. Germline lookup yields CDR1 SGHDN and CDR2 FVKESK. This CDR3 is 15 amino acids long. The CDR3 nucleotides are TGTGCCAGCAGCCAATCACTACAGGGCGGAGATACGCAGTATTTT. Translating gives CASSQSLQGGDTQYF.

The V call is TRBV7-9, the J call TRBJ2-3; 8 nucleotides line up with TRBD1. Trimming removed 4 bases from V and 1 base from J; junction bases left unmatched: 7. The CDR3 covers 16 residues. CDR1 is SEHNR, CDR2 FQNEAQ, per germline (reference sequence). CDR3 bases: TGTGCCAGCAGCTCTCGAGGGACAGGAGGCACAGATACGCAGTATTTT. Translation: CASSSRGTGGTDTQYF.

The chain combines TRBV6-5 with TRBJ2-3; TRBD1 might be the D (6 bases). This CDR3 has 13 amino acids. The germline CDR1 and CDR2 sequences are MNHEY and SVGAGI. V lost 6 bases, J lost 3 bases, and 10 bases lay in between. The CDR3 DNA reads as TGTGCCAGCAGGGGACATGGGACAGATACGCAGTATTTT. Protein product: CASRGHGTDTQYF.

The rearrangement joins TRBV5-4 to TRBJ2-4, with 12 bases that match TRBD2. CDR3 length: 17 amino acids. Germline V gene sequence: CDR1 SGHNT, CDR2 YYREEE (reference sequence). Trimming took 1 base from V and 0 from J; bases not matched to a gene: 2. The CDR3 nucleotides are TGTGCCAGCAGCTTGTCTAGCGGGGGGGAAGCCAAAAACATTCAGTACTTC. This gives the protein CASSLSSGGEAKNIQYF.

V usage is TRBV2 and J usage is TRBJ1-1; weak D call: TRBD1 (6 bases). The V end was cut by 5 bases, the J end by 3 bases, with 10 bases between. CDR1 SNHLY and CDR2 FYNNEI come from the germline V gene. The CDR3 consists of 13 residues. As DNA, the CDR3 is TGTGCCAGCAGTCTCAGGGGCCACACTGAAGCTTTCTTT. Its translation is CASSLRGHTEAFF.

The chain is built from TRBV11-3 and TRBJ1-2; TRBD1 matches at 7 bases. This CDR3 is built from 15 residues. V trimming: 5 bases; J trimming: 0 bases; junction bases outside the gene matches: 6. Germline CDR1 is SGHNT and CDR2 is YENEEA. This chain's CDR3 is CASSPLGTANYGYTF. The CDR3 bases are TGTGCCAGCAGCCCGTTGGGGACAGCTAACTATGGCTACACCTTC.

V gene TRBV27 combines with J gene TRBJ2-5; tentative D call: TRBD2 (6 bases). CDR1 is MNHEY and CDR2 is SMNVEV in the germline V gene (reference sequence). V lost 6 bases to trimming and J lost 4 bases, with 12 bases between them. This CDR3 has 13 amino acids. CDR3 loop: CASRTGTRETQYF. The CDR3, as DNA: TGTGCCAGCAGAACCGGGACTCGAGAGACCCAGTACTTC.

The chain combines TRBV20-1 with TRBJ2-1; D possibly corresponds to TRBD2 (5 bases). The CDR3 loop spans 11 amino acids. Germline lookup yields CDR1 DFQATT and CDR2 SNEGSKA (reference sequence). The germline V and J ends were trimmed by 4 bases and 5 bases, with 6 bases remaining between them. Written as DNA, the CDR3 is TGCAGTGCTACCGGGAACAATGAGCAGTTCTTC. Protein sequence: CSATGNNEQFF.

This clone has only a few counts. The chain combines TRBV2 with TRBJ1-6; a possible D gene is TRBD1 (6 bases). Germline CDR1 is SNHLY and CDR2 is FYNNEI. This CDR3 has 15 amino acids. Trimming pared 4 bases from V and 6 bases from J, leaving 13 bases between. CDR3: CASSARGQFNSPLHF. The CDR3 coding sequence is TGTGCCAGCAGTGCCCGTGGACAGTTTAATTCACCCCTCCACTTT.

CDR3 amino acids: CASRLSGSTDTQYF. The CDR3 DNA reads as TGTGCCAGCAGGCTTAGCGGGAGCACAGATACGCAGTATTTT. The rearrangement links TRBV6-5 to TRBJ2-3; TRBD2 agrees at 7 bases. The germline gives CDR1 MNHEY, CDR2 SVGAGI. The CDR3 runs to 14 residues. V lost 6 bases, J lost 0 bases, and 3 bases stayed unmatched.

The rearrangement links TRBV7-2 to TRBJ1-2; D uncertain. CDR3 length: 14 amino acids. The V gene's germline CDR1 is SGHTA and CDR2 FQGNSA. The V and J ends lost 0 bases and 2 bases respectively, with 7 bases between them. The CDR3 sequence: CASSLALLNYGYTF. In nucleotides, the CDR3 is TGTGCCAGCAGCTTAGCGCTACTGAACTATGGCTACACCTTC. Complete variable domain (other parts from reference TRBV7-2 and TRBJ1-2): GAGVSQSPSNKVTEKGKDVELRCDPISGHTALYWYRQSLGQGLEFLIYFQGNSAPDKSGLPSDRFSAERTGGSVSTLTIQRTQQEDSAVYLCASSLALLNYGYTFGSGTRLTVV.

The chain couples TRBV18 to TRBJ1-1; TRBD1 is a possible D gene (5 bases). The CDR3 consists of 14 residues. Between the trimmed V and J ends, which lost 5 bases and 1 base, there was a span of 11 bases. Germline-derived CDR1 and CDR2 are KGHSH and LQKENI. The CDR3 coding sequence is TGTGCCAGCTCATCTGCCAGGGCGAACACTGAAGCTTTCTTT. Translating it yields CASSSARANTEAFF.

V and J are TRBV12-3 or TRBV12-4 and TRBJ1-3; D uncertain. The CDR3 runs to 13 residues. With 6 bases removed from V and 0 bases from J, the gap between germline ends came to 6 bases. The CDR3 is CASSLLSGNTIYF. The CDR3 nucleotides are TGTGCCAGCAGCCTACTCTCTGGAAACACCATATATTTT.